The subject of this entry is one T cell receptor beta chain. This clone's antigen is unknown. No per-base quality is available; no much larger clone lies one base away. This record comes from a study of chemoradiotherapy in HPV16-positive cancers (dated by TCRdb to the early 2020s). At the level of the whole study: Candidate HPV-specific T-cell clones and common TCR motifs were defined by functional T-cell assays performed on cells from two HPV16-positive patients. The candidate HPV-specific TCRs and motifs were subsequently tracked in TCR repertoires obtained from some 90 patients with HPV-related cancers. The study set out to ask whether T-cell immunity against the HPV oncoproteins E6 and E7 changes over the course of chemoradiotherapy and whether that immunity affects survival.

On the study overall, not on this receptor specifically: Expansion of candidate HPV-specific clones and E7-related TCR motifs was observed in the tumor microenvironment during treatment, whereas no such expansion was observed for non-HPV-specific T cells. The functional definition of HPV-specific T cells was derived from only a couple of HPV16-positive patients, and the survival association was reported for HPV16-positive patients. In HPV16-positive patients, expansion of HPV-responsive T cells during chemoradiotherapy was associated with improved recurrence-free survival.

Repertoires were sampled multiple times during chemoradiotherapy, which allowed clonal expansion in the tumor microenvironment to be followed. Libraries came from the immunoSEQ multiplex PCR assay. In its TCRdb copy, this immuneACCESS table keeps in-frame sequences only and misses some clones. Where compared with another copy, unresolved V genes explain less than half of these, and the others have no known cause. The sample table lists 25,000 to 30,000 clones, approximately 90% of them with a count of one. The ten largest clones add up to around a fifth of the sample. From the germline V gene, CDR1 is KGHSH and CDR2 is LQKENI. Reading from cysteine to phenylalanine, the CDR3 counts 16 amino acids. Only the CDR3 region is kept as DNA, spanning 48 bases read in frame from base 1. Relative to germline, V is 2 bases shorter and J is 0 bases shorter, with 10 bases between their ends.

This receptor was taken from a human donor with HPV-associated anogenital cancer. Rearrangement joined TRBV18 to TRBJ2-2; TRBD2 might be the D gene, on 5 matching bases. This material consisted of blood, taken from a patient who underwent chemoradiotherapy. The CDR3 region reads CASSPMTGTNTGELFF. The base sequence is TGTGCCAGCTCACCAATGACGGGGACGAACACCGGGGAGCTGTTTTTT.